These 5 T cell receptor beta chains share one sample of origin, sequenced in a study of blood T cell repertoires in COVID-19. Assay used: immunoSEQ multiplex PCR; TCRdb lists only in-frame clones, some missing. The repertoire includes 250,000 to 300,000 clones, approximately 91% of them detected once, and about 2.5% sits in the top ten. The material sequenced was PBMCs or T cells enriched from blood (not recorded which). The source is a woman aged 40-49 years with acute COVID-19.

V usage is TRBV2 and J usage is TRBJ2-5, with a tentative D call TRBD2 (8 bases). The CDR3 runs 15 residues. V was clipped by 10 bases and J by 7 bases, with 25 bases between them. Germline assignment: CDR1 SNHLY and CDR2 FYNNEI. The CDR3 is CAKTGTRDSQGTQYF. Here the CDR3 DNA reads TGTGCCAAAACCGGGACTAGGGACAGCCAGGGGACCCAGTACTTC.

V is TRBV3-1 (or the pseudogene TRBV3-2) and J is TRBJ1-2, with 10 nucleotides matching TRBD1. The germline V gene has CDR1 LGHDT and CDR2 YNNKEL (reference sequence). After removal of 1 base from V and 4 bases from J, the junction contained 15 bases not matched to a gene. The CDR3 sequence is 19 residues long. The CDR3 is CASSQVPGQGGGGLYGYTF. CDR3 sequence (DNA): TGTGCCAGCAGCCAAGTTCCCGGACAGGGGGGTGGGGGCCTCTATGGCTACACCTTC.

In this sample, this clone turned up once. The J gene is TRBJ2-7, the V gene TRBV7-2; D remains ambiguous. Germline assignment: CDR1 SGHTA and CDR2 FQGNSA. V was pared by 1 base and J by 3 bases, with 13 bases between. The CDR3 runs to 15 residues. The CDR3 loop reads CASSLDSGKHYEQYF. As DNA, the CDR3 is TGTGCCAGCAGCTTAGACTCAGGAAAACACTACGAGCAGTACTTC.

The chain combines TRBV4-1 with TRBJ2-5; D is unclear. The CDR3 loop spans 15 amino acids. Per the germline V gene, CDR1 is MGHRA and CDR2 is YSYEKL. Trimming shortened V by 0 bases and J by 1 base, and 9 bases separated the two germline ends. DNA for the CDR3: TGCGCCAGCAGCCAAGATCGCAGTACCCAAGAGACCCAGTACTTC. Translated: CASSQDRSTQETQYF.

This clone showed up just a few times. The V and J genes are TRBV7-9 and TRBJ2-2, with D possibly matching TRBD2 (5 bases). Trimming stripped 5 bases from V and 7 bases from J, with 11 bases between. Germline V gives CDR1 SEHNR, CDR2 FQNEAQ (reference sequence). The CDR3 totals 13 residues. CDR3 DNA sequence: TGTGCCAGCAGCCGGCTGGGAGTCGGGGAGCTGTTTTTT. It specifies CASSRLGVGELFF.